This TCR beta chain was sequenced in a study of T cells expressing NK-cell markers. At the level of the study: The authors sequenced eight donors, of whom seven were HCMV-seropositive and one was seronegative.

TCRdb processed the 5' RACE reads again and assigns one entry to each CDR3 protein, with no DNA. In all, the sample yields almost 450,000 distinct CDR3 sequences. The CDR3 length is 14 residues. CDR1 is MNHEY and CDR2 is SMNVEV in the germline V gene (reference sequence). Broader study findings: There were a handful of donors in whom these clonotypes also led the CD3+CD56-NKG2C+ fraction. As a fraction of CD8+ T cells, dominant NKG2C+ clonotypes reached roughly 1.0-8% in six donors.

About this clonotype itself: Its antigen is as yet unknown.

Sequencing input: blood T cells: a sorted CD56 or NKG2C T cell subset, CD4+ or CD8+ T cells, or bulk PBMC T cells (not recorded which). This sequence was found in a woman between 18 and 70 years old in good health. This rearrangement joins TRBV27 to TRBJ1-5. CDR3 loop: CASRYGGLNQPQHF.